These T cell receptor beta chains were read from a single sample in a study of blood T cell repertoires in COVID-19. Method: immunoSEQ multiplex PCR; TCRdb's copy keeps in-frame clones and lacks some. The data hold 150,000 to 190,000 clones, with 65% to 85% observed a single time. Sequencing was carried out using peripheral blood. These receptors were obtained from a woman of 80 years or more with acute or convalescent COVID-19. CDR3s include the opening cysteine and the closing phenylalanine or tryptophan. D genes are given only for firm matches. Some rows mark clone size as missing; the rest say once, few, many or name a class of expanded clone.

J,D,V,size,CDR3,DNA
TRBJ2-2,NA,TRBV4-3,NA,CASSQEFAGAQNTGELFF,TGCGCCAGCAGCCAAGAATTTGCAGGTGCCCAAAACACCGGGGAGCTGTTTTTT
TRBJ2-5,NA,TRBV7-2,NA,CASSLVGTLGTQYF,TGTGCCAGCAGCTTAGTGGGGACATTGGGGACCCAGTACTTC
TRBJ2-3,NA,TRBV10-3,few,CAITEGGTDTQYF,TGTGCCATCACCGAGGGGGGCACAGATACGCAGTATTTT
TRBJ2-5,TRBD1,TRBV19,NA,CASSRRTGEKTQYF,TGTGCCAGTAGTAGGAGGACAGGGGAGAAGACCCAGTACTTC
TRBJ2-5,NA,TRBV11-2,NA,CASSLGGEKETQYF,TGTGCCAGCAGCTTAGGCGGGGAGAAAGAGACCCAGTACTTC
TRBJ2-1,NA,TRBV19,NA,CAYTWGRANEQFF,TGTGCCTATACTTGGGGCAGGGCGAATGAGCAGTTCTTC
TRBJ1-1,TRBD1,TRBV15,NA,CATSYGQGRTEAFF,TGTGCCACCAGCTATGGACAGGGACGGACTGAAGCTTTCTTT
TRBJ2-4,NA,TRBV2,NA,CASSEGGNIQYF,TGTGCCAGCAGTGAGGGGGGAAACATTCAGTACTTC
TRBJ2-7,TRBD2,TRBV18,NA,CASSIASGRRSYEQYF,TGTGCCAGCTCAATCGCTAGCGGGAGGCGGTCCTACGAGCAGTACTTC
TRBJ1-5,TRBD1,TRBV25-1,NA,CASSGTGNNQPQHF,TGTGCCAGCAGTGGGACAGGCAACAATCAGCCCCAGCATTTT
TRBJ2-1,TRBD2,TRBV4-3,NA,CASSQGSGGAGGNEQFF,TGCGCCAGCAGCCAAGGGAGCGGGGGGGCCGGGGGCAATGAGCAGTTCTTC
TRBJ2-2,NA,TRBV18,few,CASSPPRVGELFF,TGTGCCAGCTCACCACCGAGAGTTGGGGAGCTGTTTTTT
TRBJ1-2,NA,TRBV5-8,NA,CASSLQGRGYGYTF,TGTGCCAGCAGCTTGCAGGGCAGGGGCTATGGCTACACCTTC
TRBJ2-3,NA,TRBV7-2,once,CASSPDRSTDTQYF,TGTGCCAGCAGCCCGGACAGATCTACAGATACGCAGTATTTT
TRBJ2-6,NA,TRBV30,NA,CAWHRGANVLTF,TGTGCCTGGCATAGAGGGGCCAACGTCCTGACTTTC
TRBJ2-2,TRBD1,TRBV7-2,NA,CASSLGQGAYTGELFF,TGTGCCAGCAGCCTCGGACAGGGGGCGTACACCGGGGAGCTGTTTTTT
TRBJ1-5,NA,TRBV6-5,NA,CASRSRGGNQPQHF,TGTGCCAGCAGGAGCAGGGGAGGCAATCAGCCCCAGCATTTT